The 10 T cell receptor beta chains given below trace back to one sample, sequenced in a study of control samples from healthy donors and cancer patients. Sequencing used immunoSEQ multiplex PCR; TCRdb keeps in-frame clones, though not all of them. Of roughly 160,000 clones in the sample, around 96% are singletons; the top ten hold approximately 0.93%. The material sequenced was blood. These receptors were obtained from a young woman in good health.

In this sample, this clone turned up a few times. This chain connects TRBV4-1 to TRBJ2-7; 12 nucleotides line up with TRBD2. CDR1 is MGHRA, CDR2 YSYEKL, per germline. The CDR3 loop spans 19 amino acids. With V trimmed by 1 base and J by 6 bases, 16 bases remained unmatched. For the CDR3, the DNA is TGCGCCAGCAGCCAAGTAGGACTAGCGGGGTTAGCTCGGCTACGCGAGCAGTACTTC. This codes for CASSQVGLAGLARLREQYF.

The chain employs TRBV30 and TRBJ2-1, with 9 nucleotides matching TRBD2. CDR1 GTSNPN and CDR2 SVGIG come from the germline V gene (reference sequence). This CDR3 is 15 amino acids long. J gave up 4 bases and V 0 bases, and 4 bases lay outside the gene matches. CDR3 bases: TGTGCCTGGAGTGTACGACTAGCGGATTACAATGAGCAGTTCTTC. Its protein is CAWSVRLADYNEQFF.

This chain joins TRBV9 and TRBJ1-2, with a tentative D call TRBD1 (5 bases). The CDR3 loop spans 16 amino acids. Trimming took 0 bases from V and 5 from J, leaving 17 bases between them. CDR1 and CDR2 from the germline V gene are SGDLS and YYNGEE. The CDR3 sequence is CASSVAHVGRGYGYTF. DNA for the CDR3: TGTGCCAGCAGCGTAGCTCACGTGGGGAGGGGTTATGGCTACACCTTC.

The chain uses TRBV19 and TRBJ2-1; TRBD2 agrees at 13 bases. J was trimmed by 2 bases and V by 3 bases; bases with no gene match: 10. From germline, CDR1 is LNHDA and CDR2 SQIVND (reference sequence). The CDR3 extends over 19 amino acids. CDR3 sequence: CASSIGLAGAISPYNEQFF. DNA of the CDR3: TGTGCCAGTAGTATCGGACTAGCGGGGGCTATATCCCCCTACAATGAGCAGTTCTTC.

The J gene is TRBJ2-5, the V gene TRBV15, with D perhaps matching TRBD1 (7 bases). Germline V CDR1 and CDR2: LNHNV, YYDKDF (reference sequence). Trimming shortened V by 0 bases and J by 0 bases, and 17 bases separated the two germline ends. The CDR3 contains 18 residues. For the CDR3, the DNA is TGTGCCACCAGCAGAGAAGGGGGCCGGGGGAAGTACCAAGAGACCCAGTACTTC. Translation: CATSREGGRGKYQETQYF.

This sequence joins TRBV19 and TRBJ1-5; 8 nucleotides match TRBD1. This CDR3 comprises 12 residues. Losses at the gene ends were 9 bases for V and 5 bases for J; bases not matched to a gene: 3. Germline values: CDR1 LNHDA, CDR2 SQIVND (reference sequence). The CDR3 region has the DNA TGTGCCAGCAAGACAGGGGATCAGCCCCAGCATTTT. It yields the protein CASKTGDQPQHF.

The chain combines TRBV14 with TRBJ1-2; TRBD1 might be the D (6 bases). Germline V gives CDR1 SGHDN, CDR2 FVKESK. The CDR3 spans 14 residues. V lost 1 base and J 4 bases, leaving 10 bases between the germline ends. DNA for the CDR3: TGTGCCAGCAGCCAAGCACAGGGAGGCTATGGCTACACCTTC. The encoded protein is CASSQAQGGYGYTF. Looking up the rest from reference TRBV14 and TRBJ1-2 gives the full variable domain: EAGVTQFPSHSVIEKGQTVTLRCDPISGHDNLYWYRRVMGKEIKFLLHFVKESKQDESGMPNNRFLAERTGGTYSTLKVQPAELEDSGVYFCASSQAQGGYGYTFGSGTRLTVV.

The chain links TRBV4-1 to TRBJ2-7, with 13 bases lining up with TRBD2. Unmatched junction bases numbered 4, after V lost 4 bases and J lost 1 base. CDR1 is MGHRA, CDR2 YSYEKL, per germline. The CDR3 runs to 16 residues. CDR3 protein: CASSLLAGGRSYEQYF. CDR3 sequence (DNA): TGCGCCAGCAGCCTACTAGCGGGAGGGAGGTCCTACGAGCAGTACTTC.

The chain joins TRBV28 to TRBJ2-1; TRBD2 aligns across 7 bases. CDR1 is MDHEN and CDR2 is SYDVKM in the germline V gene. The CDR3 loop spans 16 amino acids. Trimming at V came to 5 bases and at J to 10 bases, leaving 17 bases not matched to a gene. CDR3 coding DNA: TGTGCCAGCAGTCCTCAACTACTAGCGATCCCCTGGGAGCAGTTCTTC. Its translation: CASSPQLLAIPWEQFF.

This sequence joins TRBV11-3 and TRBJ2-3; 7 bases align to TRBD2. This CDR3 is 14 amino acids long. CDR1 is SGHNT and CDR2 is YENEEA in the germline V gene. J gave up 6 bases and V 5 bases, and 8 bases lay outside the gene matches. The DNA for the CDR3 is TGTGCCAGCAGCAAGAGGGACTATGGGGATACGCAGTATTTT. Encoded protein: CASSKRDYGDTQYF.